The rows below give T cell receptor beta chains drawn from one sample of a study of radiotherapy plus CTLA-4 blockade in lung cancer. Only in-frame clones appear in the TCRdb table, and some are missing; sequencing was by immunoSEQ multiplex PCR. The sample has 75,000 to 100,000 clones, 88% seen once. The sample consisted of peripheral blood, taken from a patient treated with radiotherapy plus ipilimumab. The receptors stem from a human donor with non-small cell lung cancer that progressed on radiotherapy plus ipilimumab. Both conserved end residues are part of each CDR3. A D gene is named only where the DNA matches it firmly. The size field is filled for only some rows; it gives once, few, many or a size class.

>TRBD2|18|TRBJ2-2|.|TRBV25-1
TGTGCCAGCAGCCTCTTCCTAGCGGGGGCTACGAACACCGGGGAGCTGTTTTTT
CASSLFLAGATNTGELFF
>TRBD2|21|TRBJ2-3|.|TRBV4-2
TGTGCCAGCAGCCATCCCCGCCGAGGGGGCGGGAGGGCCGGATCCACAGATACGCAGTATTTT
CASSHPRRGGGRAGSTDTQYF
>.|14|TRBJ2-6|.|TRBV30
TGTGCCTGGAGAAGTGGGTCTGGGGCCAACGTCCTGACTTTC
CAWRSGSGANVLTF
>.|16|TRBJ1-1|.|TRBV5-1
TGCGCCAGCAGCTTGGGGCCAGGAGTCTGGACTACTGAAGCTTTCTTT
CASSLGPGVWTTEAFF
>.|13|TRBJ2-7|.|TRBV5-1
TGCGCCAGCAGCTTGGCGGGGTCCTACGAGCAGTACTTC
CASSLAGSYEQYF
>.|14|TRBJ1-2|.|TRBV9
TGTGCCAGCAGCGGGAGACAGGCGATCTATGGCTACACCTTC
CASSGRQAIYGYTF
>.|15|TRBJ1-4|.|TRBV30
TGTGCCTGGGGCCGGTCAGGGACTGCTAATGAAAAACTGTTTTTT
CAWGRSGTANEKLFF
>TRBD1|15|TRBJ2-7|.|TRBV6-5
TGTGCCAGCAGATCGTCCGGGACAGGGGACCACGAGCAGTACTTC
CASRSSGTGDHEQYF
>.|13|TRBJ1-1|.|TRBV11-3
TGTGCCAGCAGCCTCCGTTCGAACACTGAAGCTTTCTTT
CASSLRSNTEAFF
>.|11|TRBJ2-1|.|TRBV7-9
TGTGCCAGCAGCATCTACAATGAGCAGTTCTTC
CASSIYNEQFF
>.|16|TRBJ2-1|.|TRBV11-1
TGTGCCAGCAGCTTTATGTCTGGGGCAACCTACAATGAGCAGTTCTTC
CASSFMSGATYNEQFF
>.|13|TRBJ2-3|.|TRBV2
TGTGCCAGCAGTGAAGACCTGGCAGATACGCAGTATTTT
CASSEDLADTQYF
>.|12|TRBJ2-7|once|TRBV2
TGTGCCAGCAGGGACAGCACTCTCGAGCAGTACTTC
CASRDSTLEQYF
>.|14|TRBJ1-3|few|TRBV21-1
TGTGCCAGCAGCCAACCTCCGAAGGGTAACACCATATATTTT
CASSQPPKGNTIYF
>.|13|TRBJ2-5|.|TRBV7-2
TGTGCCAGCAGCTTACGCGAACAAGAGACCCAGTACTTC
CASSLREQETQYF
>TRBD1|14|TRBJ2-7|.|TRBV28
TGTGCCAGCAGGGGAGGGACAGGGATTGTCGAGCAGTACTTC
CASRGGTGIVEQYF
>.|14|TRBJ1-1|.|TRBV11-3
TGTGCCAGCAGTCAAATAAGGGGTAGATCTGAAGCTTTCTTT
CASSQIRGRSEAFF
>.|15|TRBJ2-1|.|TRBV11-3
TGTGCCAGCAGCTTAGGAGCGGAGCGCTACAATGAGCAGTTCTTC
CASSLGAERYNEQFF
>TRBD2|14|TRBJ2-1|.|TRBV10-3
TGTGCCATCGGGCGGGAGAGTTTGGACGATGAGCAGTTCTTC
CAIGRESLDDEQFF
>.|16|TRBJ1-2|once|TRBV28
TGTGCCAGCAGTTCGATTGGGGCCCTGGCTAACTATGGCTACACCTTC
CASSSIGALANYGYTF
>TRBD2|16|TRBJ2-2|.|TRBV11-3
TGTGCCAGCAGCTACCTAGCGGGGACTACCACCGGGGAGCTGTTTTTT
CASSYLAGTTTGELFF
>.|18|TRBJ2-2|.|TRBV18
TGTGCCAGCTCACCATTCTTGCCGGCAGCTGGGGACACCGGGGAGCTGTTTTTT
CASSPFLPAAGDTGELFF
>.|11|TRBJ2-1|.|TRBV6-6
TGTGCCAGCACCCCTTTGGATGAGCAGTTCTTC
CASTPLDEQFF
>TRBD2|12|TRBJ2-1|.|TRBV2
TGTGCCAGCAGTGCGGGGGGGAATGAGCAGTTCTTC
CASSAGGNEQFF